The 26 T cell receptor beta chains given below trace back to one sample, sequenced in a study of beta chain features in type 1 diabetes. The investigators reverse transcribed all of the isolated RNA, so they sequenced expressed TCRB transcripts. Profiling relied on immunoSEQ multiplex PCR, and the TCRdb table lists in-frame clones only, not all of them. The sample consists of over 65,000 clones, around a third of them appearing once. Material for sequencing was stem cell memory CD4+ T cells from blood. The receptors originated from a woman younger than 35 in good health.

This clone appeared a few times. Different DNA sequences within this sample yield the same CDR3. The rearrangement links TRBV15 to TRBJ1-4; the D is unclear. Germline CDR1 and CDR2: LNHNV and YYDKDF (reference sequence). CDR3 size: 16 residues. The ends were cut back, 0 bases at V and 4 bases at J, with 12 bases in the middle. CDR3 DNA: TGTGCCACCAGCAGAGAAAAGGCGGCCTATAATGAAAAACTGTTTTTT. The encoded protein is CATSREKAAYNEKLFF.

This sequence joins TRBV4-3 and TRBJ1-2, with 7 nucleotides matching TRBD1. CDR1 is LGHNA and CDR2 is YSLEER in the germline V gene. With 0 bases clipped from V and 0 bases from J, the junction kept 4 bases outside the gene matches. The CDR3 is made up of 16 amino acids. As DNA, the CDR3 is TGCGCCAGCAGCCAAGAATCTCAGGGGGCTAACTATGGCTACACCTTC. Translation: CASSQESQGANYGYTF.

The chain combines TRBV2 with TRBJ1-1; D remains unclear. The V end lost 6 bases, the J end lost 0 bases, and 11 bases lay between the germline ends. The CDR3 covers 14 residues. Germline lookup yields CDR1 SNHLY and CDR2 FYNNEI. The CDR3 DNA follows: TGTGCCAGCAGAAGGACGGGGTTGAACACTGAAGCTTTCTTT. It encodes CASRRTGLNTEAFF.

The chain couples TRBV6-5 to TRBJ1-2; D is possibly TRBD1 (6 bases). V lost 6 bases and J 0 bases, leaving 11 bases between the germline ends. The CDR3 is 14 amino acids. Germline CDR1 and CDR2: MNHEY and SVGAGI. CDR3 nucleotide sequence: TGTGCCAGCAGCTCCCGGGACACTAACTATGGCTACACCTTC. It translates to CASSSRDTNYGYTF.

V and J are TRBV13 and TRBJ2-7; possible D gene TRBD1, 5 bases. CDR1 and CDR2 from the germline V gene are PRHDT and FYEKMQ (reference sequence). This CDR3 contains 14 residues. Trimming took off 5 bases at V and 0 bases at J, with 11 bases between the two ends. The CDR3 DNA is TGTGCCAGCAGCACCGAAGGGGTCTCCTACGAGCAGTACTTC. It is translated as CASSTEGVSYEQYF.

The chain joins TRBV7-2 to TRBJ1-1; D is unresolved. The CDR3 length is 15 residues. The ends were cut back, 1 base at V and 1 base at J, with 10 bases in the middle. Germline V gives CDR1 SGHTA, CDR2 FQGNSA. CDR3 sequence: CASSLGGAGNTEAFF. The CDR3 DNA sequence: TGTGCCAGCAGCTTAGGAGGCGCGGGGAACACTGAAGCTTTCTTT.

This clone came up once. The gene calls are TRBV6-5 and TRBJ1-2; 11 bases map to TRBD1. This CDR3 spans 15 amino acids. From germline, CDR1 is MNHEY and CDR2 SVGAGI. V shed 4 bases, J shed 8 bases, and the junction held 9 bases outside the gene matches. The DNA of the CDR3 is TGTGCCAGCAGTTCCTCCGGACAGGGGGCACAAGGCTACACCTTC. Amino acids: CASSSSGQGAQGYTF.

V usage is TRBV7-9 and J usage is TRBJ2-2; 7 nucleotides align to TRBD1. The V and J ends lost 5 bases and 5 bases, in that order; junction bases with no gene match: 2. Germline CDR1 SEHNR, CDR2 FQNEAQ (reference sequence). The CDR3 is 13 amino acids. This CDR3 is CASSVQGTGELFF. The CDR3 nucleotides read TGTGCCAGCAGCGTACAGGGGACCGGGGAGCTGTTTTTT. Full variable domain (remainder filled in from reference TRBV7-9 and TRBJ2-2): DTGVSQNPRHKITKRGQNVTFRCDPISEHNRLYWYRQTLGQGPEFLTYFQNEAQLEKSRLLSDRFSAERPKGSFSTLEIQRTEQGDSAMYLCASSVQGTGELFFGEGSRLTVL.

This clone was counted between two and nine times. The V and J genes are TRBV7-8 and TRBJ1-2; D is perhaps TRBD1 (5 bases). Trimming removed 5 bases from V and 2 bases from J, with 9 bases in between. Germline V lookup: CDR1 SGHVS, CDR2 FQNEAQ. The CDR3 is 13 residues long. Here the CDR3 DNA reads TGTGCCAGCAGCCCGACAGAGAACTATGGCTACACCTTC. As protein: CASSPTENYGYTF.

The rearrangement uses TRBV5-6 and TRBJ2-5; 7 positions match TRBD1. The ends lost 4 bases at V and 4 bases at J; junction bases unmatched: 10. This CDR3 is built from 15 residues. The germline gives CDR1 SGHDT, CDR2 YYEEEE. The chain's CDR3 is CASSPRGGAGETQYF. The CDR3 DNA sequence: TGTGCCAGCAGCCCGAGAGGGGGCGCGGGAGAGACCCAGTACTTC.

CDR3 sequence: CASSLAPQGGNTGELFF. The CDR3 coding sequence is TGCGCCAGCAGCTTGGCTCCCCAAGGAGGGAACACCGGGGAGCTGTTTTTT. This chain connects TRBV5-1 to TRBJ2-2; D is possibly TRBD2 (5 bases). The germline V gene encodes CDR1 SGHRS and CDR2 YFSETQ. Trimming shortened V by 0 bases and J by 1 base, and 13 bases separated the two germline ends. This CDR3 is built from 17 residues.

This clone was found a few times. The V call is TRBV2, the J call TRBJ1-1; D is uncertain. The CDR3 runs to 13 residues. The V and J ends lost 0 bases and 0 bases respectively, with 2 bases between them. Germline CDR1 reads SNHLY; CDR2 reads FYNNEI. CDR3 bases: TGTGCCAGCAGTGAAGCCATGAACACTGAAGCTTTCTTT. Translation gives CASSEAMNTEAFF.

The chain recombines TRBV6-5 with TRBJ1-2; 8 nucleotides match TRBD1. Per the germline V gene, CDR1 is MNHEY and CDR2 is SVGAGI. V was clipped by 10 bases and J by 2 bases; unmatched bases: 3. This CDR3 region has 12 residues. In DNA, the CDR3 is TGTGCCATCCAGGGGGCGAACTATGGCTACACCTTC. This sequence encodes CAIQGANYGYTF.

The chain links TRBV10-3 to TRBJ1-4; D is uncertain. The V gene's germline CDR1 is ENHRY and CDR2 SYGVKD. The CDR3 length is 13 residues. The V and J ends lost 0 bases and 7 bases respectively, with 6 bases between them. CDR3 residues: CAISESRVEKLFF. CDR3 nucleotide sequence: TGTGCCATCAGTGAGTCCCGGGTTGAAAAACTGTTTTTT.

This clone was found a few times. The chain links TRBV7-2 to TRBJ2-2, with a possible D match to TRBD2 (6 bases). The CDR3 is 15 amino acids. Trimming left V 3 bases short and J 0 bases short, with 8 bases between. Germline V gene lookup returns CDR1 SGHTA and CDR2 FQGNSA. The CDR3 reads CASSLTRANTGELFF. The CDR3, as DNA: TGTGCCAGCAGCTTGACTAGGGCGAACACCGGGGAGCTGTTTTTT.

J is TRBJ1-2 and V is TRBV6-5; 7 bases line up with TRBD1. The CDR3 totals 14 residues. J lost 4 bases, V lost 6 bases, and 8 bases had no gene match. Germline V gene sequence: CDR1 MNHEY, CDR2 SVGAGI. CDR3 protein: CASSRRTGGYGYTF. The DNA of the CDR3 is TGTGCCAGCAGCCGACGGACAGGCGGCTATGGCTACACCTTC.

This clone was detected a few times. The V call is TRBV9, the J call TRBJ1-1; D gene unclear. V was shortened by 7 bases and J by 1 base, with 8 bases between the two germline ends. The CDR3 spans 12 residues. Germline CDR1 SGDLS, CDR2 YYNGEE. The CDR3: CASARQNTEAFF. Here the CDR3 DNA reads TGTGCCAGCGCCAGGCAGAACACTGAAGCTTTCTTT.

The DNA for the CDR3 is TGTGCCAGCAACTCTCGACTAGCGGGGGGCGGCTACCAAGAGACCCAGTACTTC. The encoded protein is CASNSRLAGGGYQETQYF. The chain joins TRBV9 to TRBJ2-5; 13 bases match TRBD2. The germline gives CDR1 SGDLS, CDR2 YYNGEE. J was trimmed by 0 bases and V by 6 bases; bases with no gene match: 11. The CDR3 sequence is 18 residues long.

The V and J genes are TRBV5-1 and TRBJ2-7, with TRBD1 as a possible D gene (6 bases). Trimming removed 3 bases from V and 2 bases from J, with 12 bases in between. CDR1 is SGHRS, CDR2 YFSETQ, per germline. This CDR3 has 14 residues. The CDR3 spells CASSSGQTPYEQYF. CDR3 nucleotides: TGCGCCAGCAGCTCGGGACAAACACCCTACGAGCAGTACTTC.

The chain couples TRBV5-1 to TRBJ1-2; no definite D call. This CDR3 spans 15 amino acids. Germline loops: CDR1 SGHRS, CDR2 YFSETQ. V was trimmed by 0 bases and J by 3 bases, leaving 12 bases between them. In DNA form, the CDR3 reads TGCGCCAGCAGCTTGGCCTCGGCAGACTACTATGGCTACACCTTC. This encodes CASSLASADYYGYTF.

This clone turned up a few times. The chain has TRBV18 and TRBJ1-5, with a possible D match to TRBD1 (5 bases). The V gene's germline CDR1 is KGHSH and CDR2 LQKENI. This CDR3 region has 15 residues. Trimming cost V 5 bases and J 0 bases, with 11 bases left between them. This CDR3 is CASSSTANSNQPQHF. CDR3 nucleotides: TGTGCCAGCTCATCGACAGCAAATAGCAATCAGCCCCAGCATTTT.

V gene TRBV9 combines with J gene TRBJ2-5; the match to TRBD2 covers 9 bases. Germline V CDR1 and CDR2: SGDLS, YYNGEE. J gave up 7 bases and V 0 bases, and 4 bases lay outside the gene matches. The CDR3 length is 14 residues. This chain's CDR3 is CASSVVASGVTQYF. The DNA of the CDR3 is TGTGCCAGCAGCGTAGTAGCTAGCGGGGTGACCCAGTACTTC.

This clone was seen a handful of times. This chain connects TRBV7-2 to TRBJ2-1; D is ambiguous. V dropped 9 bases and J dropped 10 bases, with 16 bases sitting between them. The CDR3 is 12 residues long. Germline assignment: CDR1 SGHTA and CDR2 FQGNSA. CDR3 sequence: CASNDKIGEQFF. The DNA for the CDR3 is TGTGCCAGTAACGACAAGATTGGGGAGCAGTTCTTC.

This rearrangement joins TRBV5-5 to TRBJ2-5, with D perhaps matching TRBD1 (5 bases). The CDR3 consists of 14 residues. From germline, CDR1 is SGHKS and CDR2 YYEKEE (reference sequence). With 4 bases removed from V and 0 bases from J, the gap between germline ends came to 10 bases. CDR3 DNA sequence: TGTGCCAGCAGCCTCAGACAGTACCAAGAGACCCAGTACTTC. Its translation: CASSLRQYQETQYF.

This clone has a handful of counts. This CDR3 is CASRSQETQYF. The CDR3 DNA follows: TGTGCCAGCAGATCACAAGAGACCCAGTACTTC. The gene calls are TRBV2 and TRBJ2-5, with no clear D. V lost 6 bases and J 2 bases, leaving 4 bases between the germline ends. The CDR3 length is 11 residues. Germline lookup yields CDR1 SNHLY and CDR2 FYNNEI.

The rearrangement uses TRBV4-1 and TRBJ2-5; D not resolved. The CDR3 is made up of 15 amino acids. Germline V gene data show CDR1 as MGHRA and CDR2 as YSYEKL. Trimming pared 1 base from V and 4 bases from J, leaving 13 bases between. Here the CDR3 reads CASSQGGLVRETQYF. CDR3 in DNA: TGCGCCAGCAGCCAAGGCGGCTTAGTAAGAGAGACCCAGTACTTC.